Following are 6 T cell receptor beta chains from one sample sequenced in a study of T-cell memory formation after mild COVID-19. TCRdb used MiXCR to reprocess the 5' RACE reads, holding one entry per CDR3 protein. The repertoire has just under 350,000 distinct CDR3 sequences, 10% to 15% of them found once; the top ten carry 20% to 25%. The sequenced material came from PBMCs or a T cell subset sorted from them (not recorded which). The receptor source for this set is a man between 18 and 35 years old who had mild COVID-19 (a few samples of this study predate the infection). Cell type and time point are not known.

The chain carries TRBV11-2 and TRBJ1-2; D may be TRBD1 (5 bases). Germline V lookup: CDR1 SGHAT, CDR2 FQNNGV. The ends were cut back, 5 bases at V and 4 bases at J, with 17 bases in the middle. There are 15 residues in the CDR3. The chain's CDR3 is CASSPTGGVTYGYTF. The CDR3 region has the DNA TGTGCCAGCAGCCCAACGGGGGGTGTTACCTATGGCTACACCTTC. The complete variable domain, with remaining parts taken from reference TRBV11-2 and TRBJ1-2, reads EAGVAQSPRYKIIEKRQSVAFWCNPISGHATLYWYQQILGQGPKLLIQFQNNGVVDDSQLPKDRFSAERLKGVDSTLKIQPAKLEDSAVYLCASSPTGGVTYGYTFGSGTRLTVV.

The chain couples TRBV7-9 to TRBJ2-2, with D possibly being TRBD2 (6 bases). Looked up from germline, CDR1 is SEHNR and CDR2 is FQNEAQ (reference sequence). V was trimmed by 3 bases and J by 0 bases, leaving 11 bases between them. CDR3 length: 16 residues. The CDR3 DNA reads as TGTGCCAGCAGCTTGCTTGGCGGGGCGAACACCGGGGAGCTGTTTTTT. Its translation is CASSLLGGANTGELFF. The full variable domain, completed using reference TRBV7-9 and TRBJ2-2, is DTGVSQNPRHKITKRGQNVTFRCDPISEHNRLYWYRQTLGQGPEFLTYFQNEAQLEKSRLLSDRFSAERPKGSFSTLEIQRTEQGDSAMYLCASSLLGGANTGELFFGEGSRLTVL.

This clonotype has only a few counts. V is TRBV3-1 and J is TRBJ2-4; tentative D call: TRBD2 (6 bases). The ends were cut back, 1 base at V and 8 bases at J, with 9 bases in the middle. Germline V lookup: CDR1 LGHDT, CDR2 YNNKEL (reference sequence). This CDR3 region has 13 residues. CDR3 sequence: CASSQGGADIQYF. In nucleotides, the CDR3 is TGTGCCAGCAGCCAAGGCGGGGCGGACATTCAGTACTTC.

At least ten counts were recorded for this clonotype. The chain couples TRBV28 to TRBJ2-3, with D perhaps matching TRBD1 (6 bases). CDR3 length equals 13 residues. The germline gives CDR1 MDHEN, CDR2 SYDVKM. The V end was cut by 2 bases, the J end by 7 bases, with 10 bases between. The CDR3 DNA sequence: TGTGCCAGCAGTTTACTCCAGGGGAATACGCAGTATTTT. Translation gives CASSLLQGNTQYF.

The table lists this clonotype with a few counts. The CDR3 nucleotides are TGTGCCAGCAGCTTCAGGGGTCAAGATACGCAGTATTTT. Translation gives CASSFRGQDTQYF. J is TRBJ2-3 and V is TRBV7-3, with D possibly being TRBD1 (6 bases). V was shortened by 3 bases and J by 5 bases, with 9 bases between the two germline ends. Germline CDR1 and CDR2: SGHTA and FQGTGA. CDR3 length: 13 residues.

This clonotype was observed many times. CDR3 DNA: TGTGCCAGCAGCTTAACCAGGACCGCCTACAATGAGCAGTTCTTC. Amino acid sequence: CASSLTRTAYNEQFF. The rearrangement uses TRBV7-9 and TRBJ2-1; no firm D call. Germline V lookup: CDR1 SEHNR, CDR2 FQNEAQ (reference sequence). There are 15 residues in the CDR3. V was cut by 2 bases and J by 2 bases, with 10 bases left in between.